This is a list of T cell receptor beta chains from one sample in a study of persistence of HIV-infected CD4 T cells. These TCRs are of unknown antigen specificity. Assay used: immunoSEQ multiplex PCR; TCRdb lists only in-frame clones, some missing. The sample includes roughly 41,000 clones, over 80% of them seen just once. The sample here was CD4+ T cells sorted from PBMCs after approximately 18-hour stimulation, taken from a patient who received antiretroviral therapy. The receptor set was obtained from an adult man with HIV who was CMV-seropositive. CDR3s leave out the opening cysteine and the closing phenylalanine or tryptophan. A D gene is named only where the DNA matches it firmly.

TRBV3-1/TRBV3-2	-	9	TRBJ1-3	ASSQSGTIY
TRBV6-1	-	13	TRBJ1-6	ASSEGGMGGSPLH
TRBV2	-	12	TRBJ2-3	ASRLEASLDTQY
TRBV5-1	-	12	TRBJ2-2	ASKRMDSTGELF
TRBV6-5	TRBD1	13	TRBJ1-1	ASSYSPGQGAEAF
TRBV4-2	TRBD2	16	TRBJ2-6	ASSQDQSGSSGANVLT
TRBV7-8	TRBD1	13	TRBJ2-7	ASSLGGQGIYEQY
TRBV27	-	14	TRBJ2-3	ASSSRKGVGTDTQY
TRBV19	-	15	TRBJ1-5	ASSNFGRGSRNQPQH
TRBV5-8	TRBD1	16	TRBJ1-4	ASSLRTGADVANEKLF
TRBV6-1	-	10	TRBJ2-1	ASSEERYEQF
TRBV18	TRBD1	14	TRBJ2-7	ASSLLGQGIPHEQY
TRBV10-2	-	14	TRBJ2-1	ASSEFTGRSYNEQF
TRBV14	TRBD2	14	TRBJ2-3	ASSLGLAGGSHTQY
TRBV28	-	13	TRBJ2-3	ASSFSDLRTDTQY
TRBV6-5	TRBD1	13	TRBJ2-3	ANRTGQVFTDTQY
TRBV19	-	13	TRBJ2-2	ASSIGLPGPRELF
TRBV7-6	TRBD1	15	TRBJ2-6	ASSLLTGGAGANVLT
TRBV2	-	11	TRBJ1-5	ASSGGEDQPQH
TRBV3-1/TRBV3-2	TRBD1	12	TRBJ1-5	ASSLSTGVQPQH
TRBV7-9	TRBD1	13	TRBJ2-1	ASSLGQGIFNEQF
TRBV28	TRBD1	11	TRBJ1-2	ASSLTGGRGYT
TRBV7-2	-	16	TRBJ1-5	ASSLNVFRGSSNQPQH
TRBV12-3/TRBV12-4	-	10	TRBJ2-5	ASSFRGETQY
TRBV19	-	12	TRBJ1-2	ASSIQVTNYGYT
TRBV15	-	12	TRBJ1-4	ATSRDLIGEKLF
TRBV19	-	11	TRBJ1-5	ASSIRVNQPQH
TRBV4-1	-	14	TRBJ1-6	ASSQDFRQYNSPLH
TRBV24-1	-	11	TRBJ2-3	ATSRGFTDTQY
TRBV5-5	TRBD1	13	TRBJ2-5	ASSPTPGQGETQY
TRBV6-5	TRBD1	13	TRBJ2-7	ASSPGQGSPYEQY
TRBV9	-	11	TRBJ1-1	ASSAAWNTEAF
TRBV12-3/TRBV12-4	-	11	TRBJ2-3	ASSFPPAGTQY
TRBV12-5	-	16	TRBJ2-1	ASGFLPERQQSYNEQF
TRBV4-2	TRBD2	13	TRBJ2-2	ASSLGLAGTGELF
TRBV18	-	12	TRBJ1-5	ASSPGNLYQPQH
TRBV25-1	-	13	TRBJ1-2	ASSEIGGANYGYT
TRBV5-4	-	12	TRBJ2-2	ASSLEPNTGELF
TRBV18	-	14	TRBJ2-3	ASSPSLGTNSNTQY
TRBV5-6	-	9	TRBJ1-2	ASSLDYGYT
TRBV12-5	-	15	TRBJ2-2	ASGLKPGRVYTGELF
TRBV6-5	-	12	TRBJ2-2	ASIALTATGELF
TRBV7-9	-	10	TRBJ1-3	ASSAYRDTIY
TRBV5-8	TRBD2	15	TRBJ2-3	ASSSSVGSGGTDTQY
TRBV3-1/TRBV3-2	TRBD1	14	TRBJ2-2	ASSPLGTGGGRELF
TRBV5-1	TRBD1	13	TRBJ2-7	ASSTTGGPSYEQY
TRBV28	-	11	TRBJ2-7	ASSLRSGAEQY
TRBV4-1	TRBD2	14	TRBJ2-2	ASTQTSGGRGGELF
TRBV6-5	-	12	TRBJ2-7	ASSPGFSSYEQY
TRBV5-1	-	13	TRBJ1-1	ASSLGDNRDTEAF
TRBV5-6	-	12	TRBJ1-5	ASSLGGPDQPQH
TRBV7-2	-	11	TRBJ1-1	ASSLEVNTEAF
TRBV5-1	-	11	TRBJ1-2	ASSLTGTDGYT